This T cell receptor beta chain is drawn from a study of cytomegalovirus exposure and HLA in healthy donors. In the study overall: Ancestry clustering placed around four fifths of approximately 420 genotyped donors in the Caucasian-associated cluster. Study results and limitations: Rare TCR sequences predominated, though certain public TCRs were found in many donors. Researchers catalogued approximately 160 TCR beta chains as cytomegalovirus-associated. In a later analysis, TCR beta V- and J-gene trimming showed a link to a missense DCLRE1C variant.

The germline V gene has CDR1 SGHRS and CDR2 YFSETQ. The CDR3 is made up of 15 amino acids. Trimming left V 0 bases short and J 1 base short, with 9 bases between. PCR involved 60 Vbeta and 13 Jbeta primers. The data were produced by immunoSEQ multiplex PCR, yet TCRdb's version contains in-frame clones alone and is incomplete. The sample includes over 90,000 clones, around three quarters of them seen just once. On this clone: Its antigen is as yet unknown.

This TCR came from a woman aged 45-65 years in good health and CMV-seropositive. Sequenced: PBMCs. The rearrangement uses TRBV5-1 and TRBJ2-3, with D perhaps matching TRBD2 (6 bases). The CDR3 bases are TGCGCCAGCAGCTTGGTCTCTAGCGGCACAGATACGCAGTATTTT. Translated: CASSLVSSGTDTQYF. Filled out from reference TRBV5-1 and TRBJ2-3, the complete variable domain reads KAGVTQTPRYLIKTRGQQVTLSCSPISGHRSVSWYQQTPGQGLQFLFEYFSETQRNKGNFPGRFSGRQFSNSRSEMNVSTLELGDSALYLCASSLVSSGTDTQYFGPGTRLTVL.